The clone carrying this T cell receptor (beta chain) was counted once. This entry is derived from a study of blood T cell repertoires in COVID-19. About the study: Sample material is recorded as cDNA or gDNA derived from T cells, B-cell-depleted T cells, or PBMCs.

A Seattle source enrolled patients during active infection and followed them longitudinally. J lost 0 bases, V lost 7 bases, and 13 bases had no gene match. CDR3 length: 17 residues. The germline CDR1 and CDR2 sequences are SQVTM and ANQGSEA. In the original analysis: The assay estimated nucleated cells by amplifying reference gene primers. The assay was immunoSEQ multiplex PCR, and TCRdb's table has in-frame clones only and misses some. For V, J and clone size, that table is used; D and trimming come from the DNA. Found here are over 250,000 clones, over 70% of them singletons; the top ten hold roughly a tenth.

This receptor was obtained from a woman between 65 and 79 years old with COVID-19, enrolled during active disease. The sequenced material came from peripheral blood. The chain has TRBV29-1 and TRBJ2-1; 9 positions match TRBD1. The CDR3 spells CSGFPGQGLRSYNEQFF. In DNA form, the CDR3 reads TGCAGCGGTTTTCCGGGACAGGGCCTCCGCTCCTACAATGAGCAGTTCTTC.